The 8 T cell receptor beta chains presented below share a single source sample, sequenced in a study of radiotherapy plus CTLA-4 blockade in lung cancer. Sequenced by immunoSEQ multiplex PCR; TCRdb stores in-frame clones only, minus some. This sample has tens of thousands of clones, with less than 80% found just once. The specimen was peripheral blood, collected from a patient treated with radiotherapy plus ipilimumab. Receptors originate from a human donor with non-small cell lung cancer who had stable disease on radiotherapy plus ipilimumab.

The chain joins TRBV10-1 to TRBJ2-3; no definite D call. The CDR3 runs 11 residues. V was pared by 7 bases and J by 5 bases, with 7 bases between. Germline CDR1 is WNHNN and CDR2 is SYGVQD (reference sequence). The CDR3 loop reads CASMSEDTQYF. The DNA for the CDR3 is TGCGCCAGCATGAGTGAAGATACGCAGTATTTT.

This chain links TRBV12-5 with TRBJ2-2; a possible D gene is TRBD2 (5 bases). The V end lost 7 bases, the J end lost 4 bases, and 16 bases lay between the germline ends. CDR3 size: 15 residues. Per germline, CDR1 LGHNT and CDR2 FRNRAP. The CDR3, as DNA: TGTGCTAGTGCCTGGGGAGACTTGAGCACCGGGGAGCTGTTTTTT. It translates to CASAWGDLSTGELFF. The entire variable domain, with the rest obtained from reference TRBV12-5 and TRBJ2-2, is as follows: DARVTQTPRHKVTEMGQEVTMRCQPILGHNTVFWYRQTMMQGLELLAYFRNRAPLDDSGMPKDRFSAEMPDATLATLKIQPSEPRDSAVYFCASAWGDLSTGELFFGEGSRLTVL.

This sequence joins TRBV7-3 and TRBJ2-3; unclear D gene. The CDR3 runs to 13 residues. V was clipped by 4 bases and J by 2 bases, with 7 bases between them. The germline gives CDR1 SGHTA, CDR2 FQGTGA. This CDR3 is CASSSSPTDTQYF. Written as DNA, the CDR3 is TGTGCCAGCAGCTCATCCCCCACAGATACGCAGTATTTT.

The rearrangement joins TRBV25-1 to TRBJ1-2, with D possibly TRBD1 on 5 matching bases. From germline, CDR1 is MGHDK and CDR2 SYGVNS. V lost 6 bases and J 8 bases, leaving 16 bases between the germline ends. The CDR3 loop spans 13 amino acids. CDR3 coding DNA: TGTGCCAGCAGGAACGAGGGGACGTACGGCTACACCTTC. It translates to CASRNEGTYGYTF.

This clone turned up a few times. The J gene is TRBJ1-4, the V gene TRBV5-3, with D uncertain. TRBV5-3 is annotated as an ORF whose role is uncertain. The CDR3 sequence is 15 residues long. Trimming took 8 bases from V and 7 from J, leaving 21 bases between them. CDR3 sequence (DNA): TGTGCCAGCAGCCCGTGGACCGTCTGGGGTGAAAAACTGTTTTTT. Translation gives CASSPWTVWGEKLFF.

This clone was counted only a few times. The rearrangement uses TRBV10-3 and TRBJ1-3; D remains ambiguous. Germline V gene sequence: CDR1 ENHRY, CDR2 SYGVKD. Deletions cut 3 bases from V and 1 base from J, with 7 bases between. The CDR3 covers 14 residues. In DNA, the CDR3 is TGTGCCATCAGTGAAGGACTGTCTGGAAACACCATATATTTT. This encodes CAISEGLSGNTIYF.

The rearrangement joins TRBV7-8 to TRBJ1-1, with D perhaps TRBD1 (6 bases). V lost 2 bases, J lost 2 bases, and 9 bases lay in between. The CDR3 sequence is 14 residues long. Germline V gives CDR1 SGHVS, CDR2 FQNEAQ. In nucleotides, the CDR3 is TGTGCCAGCAGCTTAATGGACAGTAACACTGAAGCTTTCTTT. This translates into CASSLMDSNTEAFF.

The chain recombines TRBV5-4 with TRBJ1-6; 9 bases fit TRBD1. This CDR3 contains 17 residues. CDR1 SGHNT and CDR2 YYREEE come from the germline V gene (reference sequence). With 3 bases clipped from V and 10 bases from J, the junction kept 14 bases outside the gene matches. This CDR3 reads CASSSPTGGSRGSPLHF. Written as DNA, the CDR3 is TGTGCCAGCAGCTCACCGACAGGGGGAAGCAGAGGCTCACCCCTCCACTTT.